A selection of T cell receptor beta chains follows, all from one sample in a study of cytomegalovirus exposure and HLA in healthy donors. Assay used: immunoSEQ multiplex PCR; TCRdb lists only in-frame clones, some missing. This table holds approximately 110,000 clones, over 65% found once. What was sequenced was PBMCs. The receptors shown here come from a man aged 45 to 65 in good health and CMV-seronegative. Each CDR3 is given with its conserved first and last residue. The D gene is left open where the match is weak. Clone size appears in some rows only: once, few, many, or a class for an expanded clone.

d_call | j_call | clone_size | v_call | cdr3_length | cdr3_aa | cdr3_nt
. | TRBJ1-1 | . | TRBV10-3 | 15 | CAISETRVGMAEAFF | TGTGCCATCAGTGAGACTAGGGTTGGCATGGCTGAAGCTTTCTTT
TRBD1 | TRBJ1-4 | . | TRBV15 | 16 | CATSREPGQKNEKLFF | TGTGCCACCAGCAGAGAACCGGGACAGAAAAATGAAAAACTGTTTTTT
. | TRBJ1-3 | . | TRBV4-1 | 16 | CASSQDRESSGNTIYF | TGCGCCAGCAGCCAAGATCGGGAGAGCTCTGGAAACACCATATATTTT
TRBD1 | TRBJ1-5 | once | TRBV6-1 | 14 | CASSTQDRVQPQHF | TGTGCCAGCAGTACCCAGGACAGGGTACAGCCCCAGCATTTT
TRBD1 | TRBJ2-5 | . | TRBV7-2 | 15 | CATTPSGGSQETQYF | TGTGCCACCACACCCTCAGGGGGCAGCCAAGAGACCCAGTACTTC
TRBD2 | TRBJ2-3 | . | TRBV15 | 13 | CATRPSGGDTQYF | TGTGCCACCAGACCTAGCGGGGGGGATACGCAGTATTTT
. | TRBJ2-7 | once | TRBV7-2 | 12 | CASSSYLDEQYF | TGTGCCAGCAGCTCCTACCTCGACGAGCAGTACTTC
TRBD1 | TRBJ1-1 | . | TRBV29-1 | 12 | CSVGTGYTEAFF | TGCAGCGTCGGGACAGGGTACACTGAAGCTTTCTTT
TRBD2 | TRBJ2-5 | . | TRBV28 | 12 | CASRQTSGLQYF | TGTGCCAGCAGACAGACTAGCGGGCTCCAGTACTTC
. | TRBJ2-7 | . | TRBV7-2 | 14 | CASSLKAGQGEQYF | TGTGCCAGCAGCTTGAAGGCCGGACAAGGCGAGCAGTACTTC
. | TRBJ1-2 | . | TRBV7-2 | 15 | CASSLNVGRALGYTF | TGTGCCAGCAGCTTAAATGTGGGCAGGGCTCTGGGCTACACCTTC
. | TRBJ1-1 | . | TRBV30 | 13 | CAWVRSVNTEAFF | TGTGCCTGGGTCCGGTCGGTGAACACTGAAGCTTTCTTT
. | TRBJ1-2 | . | TRBV19 | 15 | CASTPHGETNYGYTF | TGTGCCAGTACCCCCCACGGGGAGACTAACTATGGCTACACCTTC
. | TRBJ2-4 | . | TRBV5-4 | 13 | CASSLWEENIQYF | TGTGCCAGCAGCTTGTGGGAGGAAAACATTCAGTACTTC
. | TRBJ1-4 | . | TRBV9 | 14 | CASSPNPSNEKLFF | TGTGCCAGCAGCCCAAACCCCAGTAATGAAAAACTGTTTTTT
TRBD1 | TRBJ2-2 | once | TRBV7-9 | 14 | CASSQTGRTGELFF | TGTGCCAGCAGCCAGACAGGGCGGACCGGGGAGCTGTTTTTT
. | TRBJ2-2 | . | TRBV5-4 | 14 | CASTPDKNTGELFF | TGTGCCAGCACTCCGGACAAGAACACCGGGGAGCTGTTTTTT
TRBD1 | TRBJ2-1 | . | TRBV2 | 14 | CASEDRGSENEQFF | TGTGCCAGCGAGGACAGGGGGTCAGAAAATGAGCAGTTCTTC
TRBD1 | TRBJ1-3 | . | TRBV18 | 14 | CASSPGTAGNTIYF | TGTGCCAGCTCACCGGGGACAGCTGGAAACACCATATATTTT
. | TRBJ1-2 | . | TRBV2 | 16 | CASSSTGATVNYGYTF | TGTGCCAGCAGCTCGACAGGCGCGACTGTAAACTATGGCTACACCTTC
. | TRBJ2-7 | . | TRBV11-2 | 14 | CASSLGGQGYEQYF | TGTGCCAGCAGCTTAGGGGGCCAGGGCTACGAGCAGTACTTC
. | TRBJ1-1 | few | TRBV29-1 | 13 | CSVLQGLNTEAFF | TGCAGCGTCCTGCAGGGGTTGAACACTGAAGCTTTCTTT
TRBD1 | TRBJ1-3 | . | TRBV7-9 | 14 | CASSNPTGGNTIYF | TGTGCCAGCAGCAACCCGACAGGGGGAAACACCATATATTTT
TRBD1 | TRBJ1-6 | . | TRBV2 | 15 | CASSEGDSWVSPLHF | TGTGCCAGCAGTGAAGGGGACAGTTGGGTTTCACCCCTCCACTTT
. | TRBJ1-1 | . | TRBV7-9 | 15 | CSSSPTVNMNTEAFF | TGTTCCAGCAGCCCCACAGTGAACATGAACACTGAAGCTTTCTTT
. | TRBJ1-2 | . | TRBV7-9 | 12 | CASSLSAYGYTF | TGTGCCAGCAGCTTAAGCGCATATGGCTACACCTTC
. | TRBJ1-4 | . | TRBV27 | 15 | CASSKNTLRGEKLFF | TGTGCCAGCAGTAAGAACACCCTCCGTGGCGAAAAACTGTTTTTT
. | TRBJ2-2 | once | TRBV5-1 | 17 | CASSLGARNLNTGELFF | TGCGCCAGCAGCTTGGGGGCTCGGAACTTAAACACCGGGGAGCTGTTTTTT
. | TRBJ1-1 | . | TRBV18 | 13 | CASTPGGETEAFF | TGTGCCAGTACCCCAGGAGGGGAGACTGAAGCTTTCTTT
TRBD2 | TRBJ2-3 | . | TRBV7-2 | 15 | CASGVLAGGMNTQYF | TGTGCCAGCGGTGTACTAGCGGGGGGGATGAATACGCAGTATTTT
. | TRBJ2-4 | . | TRBV7-8 | 19 | CASSLVGLFSGIAKNIQYF | TGTGCCAGCAGCTTAGTTGGGTTATTTAGCGGTATAGCCAAAAACATTCAGTACTTC
TRBD1 | TRBJ2-1 | . | TRBV6-6 | 16 | CASRLGTGGGYNEQFF | TGTGCCAGCAGACTGGGGACAGGGGGTGGTTACAATGAGCAGTTCTTC
. | TRBJ2-1 | . | TRBV5-1 | 13 | CASSPQGLEEQFF | TGCGCCAGCAGCCCGCAGGGGCTTGAGGAGCAGTTCTTC
. | TRBJ1-4 | . | TRBV6-5 | 15 | CASSYGDRYNEKLFF | TGTGCCAGCAGTTATGGTGACAGGTATAATGAAAAACTGTTTTTT
TRBD2 | TRBJ2-2 | . | TRBV5-4 | 16 | CASSQLTSGATGELFF | TGTGCCAGCAGCCAACTTACTAGCGGGGCAACCGGGGAGCTGTTTTTT
. | TRBJ1-1 | . | TRBV11-3 | 15 | CASSLSSGVNAEAFF | TGTGCCAGCAGCTTATCTTCAGGGGTTAACGCTGAAGCTTTCTTT
TRBD1 | TRBJ2-7 | . | TRBV11-2 | 15 | CASSSQGQGTYEQYF | TGTGCCAGCAGCTCACAGGGACAGGGAACCTACGAGCAGTACTTC
. | TRBJ1-5 | . | TRBV6-6 | 13 | CASTLSGEQPQHF | TGTGCCAGCACCCTGTCCGGGGAACAGCCCCAGCATTTT
. | TRBJ1-3 | . | TRBV7-9 | 16 | CASTLRRGRFGNTIYF | TGTGCCAGCACCCTGCGGCGGGGAAGATTTGGAAACACCATATATTTT
. | TRBJ2-7 | . | TRBV10-3 | 14 | CAISGTRGGVLQYF | TGTGCCATCAGTGGAACAAGGGGAGGAGTCCTGCAGTACTTC
TRBD2 | TRBJ2-1 | . | TRBV5-6 | 15 | CASSEGLAGGGEQFF | TGTGCCAGCAGCGAAGGACTAGCGGGCGGGGGCGAGCAGTTCTTC
TRBD1 | TRBJ2-5 | . | TRBV19 | 14 | CASSKTGLQETQYF | TGTGCCAGTAGTAAGACAGGGTTACAAGAGACCCAGTACTTC
. | TRBJ1-1 | . | TRBV5-1 | 11 | CASGRDTEAFF | TGCGCCAGCGGGAGGGACACTGAAGCTTTCTTT
. | TRBJ1-2 | few | TRBV6-6 | 13 | CASSPGKDGGYTF | TGTGCCAGCAGCCCAGGGAAGGACGGCGGCTACACCTTC
. | TRBJ1-6 | . | TRBV10-1 | 13 | CASSESVQSPLHF | TGCGCCAGCAGTGAGTCGGTCCAGTCACCCCTCCACTTT
TRBD1 | TRBJ2-2 | . | TRBV11-3 | 14 | CASSGTANTGELFF | TGTGCCAGCAGCGGGACAGCGAACACCGGGGAGCTGTTTTTT
TRBD1 | TRBJ2-2 | . | TRBV19 | 16 | CASSIGTGTNTGELFF | TGTGCCAGTAGTATTGGGACAGGGACGAACACCGGGGAGCTGTTTTTT
. | TRBJ1-5 | . | TRBV2 | 13 | CASSRQVGQPQHF | TGTGCCAGCAGTCGACAGGTTGGTCAGCCCCAGCATTTT
. | TRBJ1-2 | . | TRBV5-1 | 16 | CASSLETPGANYGYTF | TGCGCCAGCAGCTTGGAGACACCCGGGGCTAACTATGGCTACACCTTC
. | TRBJ2-5 | . | TRBV25-1 | 13 | CASSEPGEETQYF | TGTGCCAGCAGTGAACCGGGGGAAGAGACCCAGTACTTC
. | TRBJ2-3 | . | TRBV10-3 | 16 | CAIRDGGGRREHAQYF | TGTGCCATCAGAGACGGGGGCGGGAGACGAGAACATGCGCAGTATTTT
. | TRBJ2-1 | . | TRBV7-9 | 14 | CASSLAQDYNEQFF | TGTGCCAGCAGCTTAGCACAAGACTACAATGAGCAGTTCTTC
. | TRBJ1-2 | . | TRBV19 | 15 | CASTPLGPGGYGYTF | TGTGCCAGTACTCCTCTAGGCCCCGGCGGCTATGGCTACACCTTC
. | TRBJ1-1 | . | TRBV15 | 14 | CATSRGGRVTEAFF | TGTGCCACCAGCAGAGGGGGGCGCGTCACTGAAGCTTTCTTT
TRBD1 | TRBJ1-2 | . | TRBV5-6 | 17 | CASSLDGGTEAGSGYTF | TGTGCCAGCAGCTTGGACGGCGGGACAGAAGCTGGGAGCGGCTACACCTTC
TRBD1 | TRBJ1-4 | few | TRBV11-2 | 15 | CASSPGAGGFEKLFF | TGTGCCAGCAGCCCCGGGGCAGGGGGCTTTGAAAAACTGTTTTTT
TRBD2 | TRBJ2-3 | few | TRBV5-1 | 15 | CASSLYAGGQDTQYF | TGCGCCAGCAGCTTGTACGCGGGGGGGCAAGATACGCAGTATTTT
TRBD1 | TRBJ2-1 | . | TRBV6-5 | 14 | CASSLQGSLNEQFF | TGTGCCAGCAGTTTACAGGGGAGCCTCAATGAGCAGTTCTTC
. | TRBJ1-3 | few | TRBV6-1 | 15 | CASSRGAYSGNTIYF | TGTGCCAGCAGCCGGGGGGCATACTCTGGAAACACCATATATTTT